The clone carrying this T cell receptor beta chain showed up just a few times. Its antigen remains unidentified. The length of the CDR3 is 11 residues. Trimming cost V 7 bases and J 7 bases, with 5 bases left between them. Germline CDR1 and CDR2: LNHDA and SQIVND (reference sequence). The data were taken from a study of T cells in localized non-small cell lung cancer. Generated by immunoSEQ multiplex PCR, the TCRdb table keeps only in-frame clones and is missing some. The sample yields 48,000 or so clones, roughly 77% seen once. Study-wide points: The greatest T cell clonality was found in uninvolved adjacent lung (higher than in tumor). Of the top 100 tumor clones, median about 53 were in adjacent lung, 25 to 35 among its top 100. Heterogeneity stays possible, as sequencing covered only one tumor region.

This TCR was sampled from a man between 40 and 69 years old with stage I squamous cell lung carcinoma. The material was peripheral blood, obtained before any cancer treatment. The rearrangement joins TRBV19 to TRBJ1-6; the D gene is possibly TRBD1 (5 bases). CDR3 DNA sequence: TGTGCCAGTAAGGGGAATTCACCCCTCCACTTT. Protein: CASKGNSPLHF.